This is a list of T cell receptor beta chains from one sample in a study of neurological immune-mediated disorders. TCRdb re-called the 5' RACE reads with MiXCR, one entry per CDR3 protein. The table includes fewer than 35,000 distinct CDR3 sequences, 4% to 5.5% detected once. The sample taken for sequencing was PBMCs. The receptors shown here come from a man in his late teens or twenties in good health. Each CDR3 is given with its conserved first and last residue. Each record gives: J gene, V gene, clone size, CDR3 length, CDR3 protein. Clone size is given as how often the clone was seen (once, few, many) or a class if it is expanded.

TRBJ2-3 | TRBV12-3/TRBV12-4 | many | 13 | CASSRTGTDTQYF
TRBJ2-5 | TRBV19 | many | 13 | CASSPTAQETQYF
TRBJ1-2 | TRBV5-6 | many | 15 | CASSLSCSWGFGYTF
TRBJ1-3 | TRBV7-2 | many | 15 | CASSLNNFPGNTIYF
TRBJ1-2 | TRBV20-1 | many | 13 | CSASEAPLGGYTF
TRBJ2-7 | TRBV6-5 | many | 14 | CASKNRGPFYEQYF
TRBJ2-4 | TRBV6-2/TRBV6-3 | many | 15 | CASSWVAGGENIQYF
TRBJ1-3 | TRBV5-5 | many | 15 | CASRPTGGSGNTIYF
TRBJ1-2 | TRBV20-1 | many | 13 | CSARDLQGVGYTF
TRBJ2-1 | TRBV3-1 | many | 16 | CASSPFGTSGYNEQFF
TRBJ1-3 | TRBV6-5 | many | 15 | CASSYSGSRDVTIYF
TRBJ1-3 | TRBV6-5 | many | 13 | CASSYGRGNTIYF
TRBJ2-3 | TRBV10-3 | many | 13 | CATSQGLTDTQYF
TRBJ2-1 | TRBV12-3/TRBV12-4 | many | 20 | CASSGLGLAGASSSYNEQFF
TRBJ1-3 | TRBV6-1 | many | 14 | CASSESELGNTIYF
TRBJ2-7 | TRBV20-1 | many | 12 | CSARVATYEQYF
TRBJ2-2 | TRBV14 | many | 15 | CASSLRQGNTGELFF
TRBJ2-7 | TRBV5-1 | many | 14 | CASSLSSGNYEQYF
TRBJ1-1 | TRBV4-2 | many | 18 | CASSHQGRSRHAGTEAFF
TRBJ1-1 | TRBV20-1 | many | 13 | CSATGGELPEAFF
TRBJ1-1 | TRBV15 | many | 15 | CATSRAGTGAAEAFF
TRBJ2-1 | TRBV29-1 | many | 12 | CSVRTAGNEQFF
TRBJ2-5 | TRBV5-1 | many | 19 | CASSLEPVSRGAEKEAQYF
TRBJ2-7 | TRBV9 | many | 14 | CASSPRTDIGEQYF
TRBJ2-1 | TRBV9 | many | 14 | CASSVGWGYNEQFF
TRBJ2-1 | TRBV20-1 | many | 13 | CSAPGQVDNEQFF
TRBJ1-5 | TRBV20-1 | many | 14 | CSASPPNSNQPQHF
TRBJ2-6 | TRBV5-1 | many | 17 | CASSLRIGPSGANVLTF
TRBJ2-3 | TRBV5-1 | many | 14 | CASSVGQGTDTQYF
TRBJ1-1 | TRBV6-5 | many | 12 | CASSYSNTEAFF
TRBJ1-1 | TRBV20-1 | few | 14 | CSARVDGETTEAFF
TRBJ2-2 | TRBV20-1 | many | 14 | CSARNRLNTGELFF
TRBJ1-2 | TRBV20-1 | many | 15 | CSLLRMGQLNYGYTF
TRBJ1-6 | TRBV2 | many | 14 | CASRGLRNGSPLHF
TRBJ2-1 | TRBV9 | many | 15 | CASSPQGGANREQFF
TRBJ1-2 | TRBV5-6 | few | 14 | CASSPGGVGYGYTF
TRBJ2-7 | TRBV7-6 | many | 14 | CASSLNRGPYEQYF
TRBJ2-3 | TRBV6-5 | many | 15 | CASSYAGGRADTQYF
TRBJ1-1 | TRBV18 | few | 14 | CASSPTYSNTEAFF
TRBJ2-7 | TRBV20-1 | many | 18 | CSASKALGAPGGSYEQYF
TRBJ2-1 | TRBV5-1 | medium-sized | 14 | CASSLWVGYNEQFF
TRBJ1-1 | TRBV7-8 | many | 13 | CASSPDPDPGAFF
TRBJ1-2 | TRBV30 | many | 11 | CAWRGQYGYTF
TRBJ2-4 | TRBV6-2/TRBV6-3 | many | 14 | CASSLLLAKNIQYF
TRBJ1-2 | TRBV6-5 | many | 15 | CASSYSGQGGYGYTF
TRBJ1-1 | TRBV7-9 | many | 15 | CASSFDANSNTEAFF
TRBJ2-1 | TRBV4-3 | few | 13 | CASSQEVNNEQFF
TRBJ2-3 | TRBV10-3 | many | 15 | CAISTGYPSTDTQYF
TRBJ2-1 | TRBV7-3 | many | 14 | CASSPQTSLNEQFF
TRBJ1-2 | TRBV15 | many | 16 | CATSRPPSDRSGGYTF
TRBJ2-1 | TRBV3-1 | many | 14 | CASSSGTSGDEQFF
TRBJ2-7 | TRBV5-1 | few | 14 | CASSLLEPRYEQYF
TRBJ2-7 | TRBV7-6 | many | 14 | CASSLGPPHYEQYF
TRBJ2-7 | TRBV5-1 | many | 17 | CASSPRRSGTVTYEQYF
TRBJ2-1 | TRBV20-1 | many | 15 | CSARDPAGGHNEQFF